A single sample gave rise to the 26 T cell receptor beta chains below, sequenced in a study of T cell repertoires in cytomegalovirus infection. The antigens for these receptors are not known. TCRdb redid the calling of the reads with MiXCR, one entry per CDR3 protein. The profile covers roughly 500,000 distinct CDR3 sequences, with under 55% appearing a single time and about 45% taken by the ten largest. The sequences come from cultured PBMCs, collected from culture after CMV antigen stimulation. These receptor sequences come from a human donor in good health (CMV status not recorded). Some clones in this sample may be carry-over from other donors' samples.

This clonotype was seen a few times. In nucleotides, the CDR3 is TGTGCCAGCAGCTTAGTGGCGGGGGCGGAAGCTTTCTTT. It encodes CASSLVAGAEAFF. V and J are TRBV7-6 and TRBJ1-1; D might be TRBD1 (6 bases). CDR3 length: 13 residues. CDR1 and CDR2 from the germline V gene are SGHVS and FNYEAQ. The germline V and J ends were trimmed by 1 base and 8 bases, with 11 bases remaining between them. The complete variable domain, with remaining parts taken from reference TRBV7-6 and TRBJ1-1, reads GAGVSQSPRYKVTKRGQDVALRCDPISGHVSLYWYRQALGQGPEFLTYFNYEAQQDKSGLPNDRFSAERPEGSISTLTIQRTEQRDSAMYRCASSLVAGAEAFFGQGTRLTVV.

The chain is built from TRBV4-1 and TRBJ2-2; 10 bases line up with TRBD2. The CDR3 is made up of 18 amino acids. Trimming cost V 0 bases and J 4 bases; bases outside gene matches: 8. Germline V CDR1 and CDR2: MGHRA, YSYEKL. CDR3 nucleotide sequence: TGCGCCAGCAGCCAAGACCGAGGGTCTAGCGGGGGCACCGGGGAGCTGTTTTTT. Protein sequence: CASSQDRGSSGGTGELFF.

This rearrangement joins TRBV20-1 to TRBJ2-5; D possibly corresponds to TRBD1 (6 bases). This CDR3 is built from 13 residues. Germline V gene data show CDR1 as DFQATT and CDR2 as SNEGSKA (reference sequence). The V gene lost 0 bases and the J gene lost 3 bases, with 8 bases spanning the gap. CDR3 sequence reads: CSAREDSEETQYF. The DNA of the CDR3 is TGCAGTGCTAGAGAGGACAGCGAAGAGACCCAGTACTTC.

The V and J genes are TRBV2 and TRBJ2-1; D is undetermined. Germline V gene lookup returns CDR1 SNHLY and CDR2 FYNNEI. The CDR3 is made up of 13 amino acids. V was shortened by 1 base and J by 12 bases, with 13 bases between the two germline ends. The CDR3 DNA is TGTGCCAGCAGTGAAGGTCCAAGTACAATGCAGTTCTTC. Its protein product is CASSEGPSTMQFF.

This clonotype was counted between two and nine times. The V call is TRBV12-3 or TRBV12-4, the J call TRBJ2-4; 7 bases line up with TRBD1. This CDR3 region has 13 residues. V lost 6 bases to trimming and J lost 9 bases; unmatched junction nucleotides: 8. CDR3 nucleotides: TGTGCCAGCAGCCTGACAGGGAATACCATTCAGTACTTC. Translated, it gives CASSLTGNTIQYF.

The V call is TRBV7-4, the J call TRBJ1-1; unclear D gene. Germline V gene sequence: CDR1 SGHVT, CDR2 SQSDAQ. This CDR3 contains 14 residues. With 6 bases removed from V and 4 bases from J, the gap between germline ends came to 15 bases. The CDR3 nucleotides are TGTGCCAGCAGGGCGGACCTGGGAGGCACTGAAGCTTTCTTT. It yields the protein CASRADLGGTEAFF.

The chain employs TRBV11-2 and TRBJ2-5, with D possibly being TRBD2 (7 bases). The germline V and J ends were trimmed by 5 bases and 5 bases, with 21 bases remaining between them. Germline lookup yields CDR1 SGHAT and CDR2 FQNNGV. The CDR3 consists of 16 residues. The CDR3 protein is CASSTLRGGIGETQYF. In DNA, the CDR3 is TGTGCCAGCAGCACCCTCCGCGGGGGCATTGGGGAGACCCAGTACTTC. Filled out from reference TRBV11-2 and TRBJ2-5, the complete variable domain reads EAGVAQSPRYKIIEKRQSVAFWCNPISGHATLYWYQQILGQGPKLLIQFQNNGVVDDSQLPKDRFSAERLKGVDSTLKIQPAKLEDSAVYLCASSTLRGGIGETQYFGPGTRLLVL.

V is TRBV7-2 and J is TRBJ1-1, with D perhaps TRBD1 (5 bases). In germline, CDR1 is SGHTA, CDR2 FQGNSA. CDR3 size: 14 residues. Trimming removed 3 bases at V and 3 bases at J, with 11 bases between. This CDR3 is CASSLIWGDTEAFF. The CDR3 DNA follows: TGTGCCAGCAGCTTGATATGGGGGGACACTGAAGCTTTCTTT.

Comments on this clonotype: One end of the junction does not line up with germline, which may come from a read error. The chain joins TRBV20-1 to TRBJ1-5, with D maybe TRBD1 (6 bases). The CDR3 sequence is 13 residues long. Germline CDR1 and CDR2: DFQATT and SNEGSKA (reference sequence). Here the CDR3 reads CSAQRGGKQPQHF. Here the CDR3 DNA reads TGCAGTGCTCAGCGGGGGGGCAAACAGCCCCAGCATTTT.

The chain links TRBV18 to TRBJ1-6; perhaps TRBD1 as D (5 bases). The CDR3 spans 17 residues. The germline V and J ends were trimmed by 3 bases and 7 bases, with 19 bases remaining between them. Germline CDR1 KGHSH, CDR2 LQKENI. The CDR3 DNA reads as TGTGCCAGCTCACCCACTTCTTCTTCGGGACTAAATTCACCCCTCCACTTT. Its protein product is CASSPTSSSGLNSPLHF.

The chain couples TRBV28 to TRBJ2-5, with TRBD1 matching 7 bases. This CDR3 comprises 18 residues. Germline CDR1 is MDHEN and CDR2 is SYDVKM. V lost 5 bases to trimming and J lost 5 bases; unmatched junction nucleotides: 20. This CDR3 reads CASSKTTGTVLPKETQYF. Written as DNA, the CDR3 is TGTGCCAGCAGTAAGACTACCGGGACAGTTCTCCCAAAGGAGACCCAGTACTTC.

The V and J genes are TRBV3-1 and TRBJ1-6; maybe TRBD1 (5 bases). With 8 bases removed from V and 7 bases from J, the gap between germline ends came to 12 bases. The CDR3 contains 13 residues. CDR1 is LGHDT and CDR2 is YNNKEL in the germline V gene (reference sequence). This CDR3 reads CASLRVRNSPLHF. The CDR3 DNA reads TGTGCCAGCCTCAGGGTTCGGAATTCACCCCTCCACTTT. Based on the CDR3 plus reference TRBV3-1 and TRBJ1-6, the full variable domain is DTAVSQTPKYLVTQMGNDKSIKCEQNLGHDTMYWYKQDSKKFLKIMFSYNNKELIINETVPNRFSPKSPDKAHLNLHINSLELGDSAVYFCASLRVRNSPLHFGNGTRLTVT.

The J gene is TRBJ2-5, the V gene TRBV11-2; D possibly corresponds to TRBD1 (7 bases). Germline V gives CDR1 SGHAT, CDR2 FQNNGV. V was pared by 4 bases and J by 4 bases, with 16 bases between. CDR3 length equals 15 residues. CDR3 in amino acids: CASSSSGDSRETQYF. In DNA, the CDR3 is TGTGCCAGCAGCTCGTCGGGGGACAGTCGAGAGACCCAGTACTTC.

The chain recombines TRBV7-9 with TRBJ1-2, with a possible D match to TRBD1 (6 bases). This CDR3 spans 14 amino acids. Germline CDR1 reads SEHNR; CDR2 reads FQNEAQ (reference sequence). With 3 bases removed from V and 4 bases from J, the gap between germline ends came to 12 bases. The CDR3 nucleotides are TGTGCCAGCAGCTTTGCAGGGGTGATCTATGGCTACACCTTC. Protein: CASSFAGVIYGYTF.

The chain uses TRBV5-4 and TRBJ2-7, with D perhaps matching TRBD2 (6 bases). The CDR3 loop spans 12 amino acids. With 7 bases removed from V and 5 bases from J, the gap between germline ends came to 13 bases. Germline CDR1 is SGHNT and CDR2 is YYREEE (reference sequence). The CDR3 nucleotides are TGTGCCAGCGGAGGGGTTCGTGACGAGCAGTACTTC. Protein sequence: CASGGVRDEQYF.

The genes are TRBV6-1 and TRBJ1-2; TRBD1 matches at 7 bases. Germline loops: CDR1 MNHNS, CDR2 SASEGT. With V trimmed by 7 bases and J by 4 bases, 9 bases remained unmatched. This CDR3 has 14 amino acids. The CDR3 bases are TGTGCCAGCAAGCCCGGGACAGCAGCCTATGGCTACACCTTC. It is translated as CASKPGTAAYGYTF.

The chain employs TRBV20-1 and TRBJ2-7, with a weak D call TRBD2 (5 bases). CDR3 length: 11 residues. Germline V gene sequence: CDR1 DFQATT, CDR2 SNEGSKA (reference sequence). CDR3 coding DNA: TGCAGCCGGGGTTCCCCTTACGAGCAGTACTTC. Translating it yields CSRGSPYEQYF.

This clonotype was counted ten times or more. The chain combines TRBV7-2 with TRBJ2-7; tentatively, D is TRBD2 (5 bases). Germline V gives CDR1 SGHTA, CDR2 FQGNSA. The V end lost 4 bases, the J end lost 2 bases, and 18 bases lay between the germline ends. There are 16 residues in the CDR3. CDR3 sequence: CASSSILDSRTYEQYF. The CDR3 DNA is TGTGCCAGCAGCTCTATTTTGGACTCACGGACCTACGAGCAGTACTTC.

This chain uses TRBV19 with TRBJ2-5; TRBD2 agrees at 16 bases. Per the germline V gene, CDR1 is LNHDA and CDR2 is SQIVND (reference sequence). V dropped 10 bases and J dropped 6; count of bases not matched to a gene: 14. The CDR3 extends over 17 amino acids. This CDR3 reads CANGTSGRESMEKTQYF. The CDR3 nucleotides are TGTGCCAACGGGACTAGCGGGAGGGAGTCTATGGAGAAGACCCAGTACTTC. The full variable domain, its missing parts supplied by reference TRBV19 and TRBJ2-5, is DGGITQSPKYLFRKEGQNVTLSCEQNLNHDAMYWYRQDPGQGLRLIYYSQIVNDFQKGDIAEGYSVSREKKESFPLTVTSAQKNPTAFYLCANGTSGRESMEKTQYFGPGTRLLVL.

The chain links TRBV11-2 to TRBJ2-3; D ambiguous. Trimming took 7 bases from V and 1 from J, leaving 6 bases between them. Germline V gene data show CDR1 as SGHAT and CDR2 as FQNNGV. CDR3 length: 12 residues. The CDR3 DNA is TGTGCCAGCAACATACGCACAGATACGCAGTATTTT. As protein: CASNIRTDTQYF. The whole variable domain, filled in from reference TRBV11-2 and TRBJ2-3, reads EAGVAQSPRYKIIEKRQSVAFWCNPISGHATLYWYQQILGQGPKLLIQFQNNGVVDDSQLPKDRFSAERLKGVDSTLKIQPAKLEDSAVYLCASNIRTDTQYFGPGTRLTVL.

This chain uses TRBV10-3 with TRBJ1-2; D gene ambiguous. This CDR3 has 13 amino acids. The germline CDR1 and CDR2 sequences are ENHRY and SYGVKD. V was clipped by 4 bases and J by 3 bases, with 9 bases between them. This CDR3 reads CAISAIPHYGYTF. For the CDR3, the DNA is TGTGCCATCAGTGCGATTCCCCACTATGGCTACACCTTC.

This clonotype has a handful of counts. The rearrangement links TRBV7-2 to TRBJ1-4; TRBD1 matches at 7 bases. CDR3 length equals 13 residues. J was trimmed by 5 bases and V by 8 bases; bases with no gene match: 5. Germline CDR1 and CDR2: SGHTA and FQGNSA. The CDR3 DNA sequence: TGTGCCAGCCAGGGACAGCGGAATGAAAAACTGTTTTTT. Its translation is CASQGQRNEKLFF.

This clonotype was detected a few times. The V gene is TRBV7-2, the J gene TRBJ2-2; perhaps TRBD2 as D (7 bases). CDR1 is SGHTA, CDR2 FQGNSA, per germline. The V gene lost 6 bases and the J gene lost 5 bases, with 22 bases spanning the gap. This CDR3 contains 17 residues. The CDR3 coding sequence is TGTGCCAGCAGATCCCAAGGGAACAGGGAGGGAACCGGGGAGCTGTTTTTT. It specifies CASRSQGNREGTGELFF.

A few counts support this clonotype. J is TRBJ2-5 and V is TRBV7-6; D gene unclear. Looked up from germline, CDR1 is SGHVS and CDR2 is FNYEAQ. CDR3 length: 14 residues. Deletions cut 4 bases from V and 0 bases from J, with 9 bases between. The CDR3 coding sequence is TGTGCCAGCAGCTCTTTAGGGTACCAAGAGACCCAGTACTTC. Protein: CASSSLGYQETQYF. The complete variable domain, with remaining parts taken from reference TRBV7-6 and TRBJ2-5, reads GAGVSQSPRYKVTKRGQDVALRCDPISGHVSLYWYRQALGQGPEFLTYFNYEAQQDKSGLPNDRFSAERPEGSISTLTIQRTEQRDSAMYRCASSSLGYQETQYFGPGTRLLVL.

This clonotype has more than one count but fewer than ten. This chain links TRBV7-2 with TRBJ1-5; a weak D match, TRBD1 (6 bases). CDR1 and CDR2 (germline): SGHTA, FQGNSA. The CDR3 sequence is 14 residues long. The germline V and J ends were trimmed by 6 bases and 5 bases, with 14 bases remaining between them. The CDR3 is CASSHRDFDQPQHF. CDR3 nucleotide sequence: TGTGCCAGCAGTCACAGGGACTTCGATCAGCCCCAGCATTTT.

In DNA form, the CDR3 reads TGTGCCAGCAGCCTCCATTCCTCAGGGGGAAAACTGTTTTTT. This codes for CASSLHSSGGKLFF. The rearrangement joins TRBV7-9 to TRBJ1-4; 7 positions agree with TRBD1. Germline assignment: CDR1 SEHNR and CDR2 FQNEAQ (reference sequence). J gave up 10 bases and V 5 bases, and 10 bases lay outside the gene matches. The CDR3 is 14 amino acids.